The 20 T cell receptor beta chains reported below all come from one sample, sequenced in a study of T cell responses to AZD1222 COVID-19 vaccine. Produced via immunoSEQ multiplex PCR; TCRdb's table is partial and in-frame only. The sample includes 89,000 or so clones, around nine tenths of them seen just once. This specimen was peripheral blood, taken 28 days after the second AZD1222 dose. The receptors stem from an adult who received the AZD1222 COVID-19 vaccine.

V gene TRBV19 combines with J gene TRBJ1-2, with 9 bases lining up with TRBD1. Germline lookup yields CDR1 LNHDA and CDR2 SQIVND (reference sequence). V lost 9 bases and J lost 7; bases outside the gene matches: 15. This CDR3 comprises 15 residues. The CDR3 nucleotides are TGTGCCAGCGTATCAACAGGGGGCCTACTTAGTGGCTACACCTTC. It translates to CASVSTGGLLSGYTF.

The rearrangement joins TRBV5-8 to TRBJ2-1, with 10 bases aligning to TRBD2. The CDR3 runs 15 residues. Germline loops: CDR1 SGHTS, CDR2 YDEGEE. Trimming at V came to 1 base and at J to 9 bases, leaving 7 bases not matched to a gene. The CDR3 DNA follows: TGTGCCAGCAGCTTGTGGCCTAGCGGGAGTAGTGAGCAGTTCTTC. The encoded protein is CASSLWPSGSSEQFF.

The rearrangement links TRBV7-3 to TRBJ2-7; tentatively, D is TRBD1 (5 bases). This CDR3 region has 18 residues. Trimming left V 5 bases short and J 5 bases short, with 28 bases between. CDR1 and CDR2 from the germline V gene are SGHTA and FQGTGA. This chain's CDR3 is CASSPPLWSRIGVDEQYF. The DNA of the CDR3 is TGTGCCAGCAGCCCCCCTTTATGGTCTCGCATAGGGGTAGACGAGCAGTACTTC.

The rearrangement joins TRBV5-1 to TRBJ2-7, with 7 positions matching TRBD1. Losses at the gene ends were 4 bases for V and 5 bases for J; bases not matched to a gene: 12. The CDR3 is made up of 15 amino acids. Looked up from germline, CDR1 is SGHRS and CDR2 is YFSETQ. The CDR3 DNA follows: TGCGCCAGCAGCGTCACAGGGGCCCCTGGAGACGAGCAGTACTTC. It codes for CASSVTGAPGDEQYF.

The chain employs TRBV19 and TRBJ1-2; D possibly corresponds to TRBD1 (5 bases). The germline V gene encodes CDR1 LNHDA and CDR2 SQIVND (reference sequence). The CDR3 sequence is 16 residues long. V lost 3 bases and J 6 bases, leaving 20 bases between the germline ends. The CDR3 here is CASSINWRGWNHGYTF. The CDR3 DNA follows: TGTGCCAGTAGTATCAACTGGAGGGGTTGGAACCATGGCTACACCTTC. Drawing the rest from reference TRBV19 and TRBJ1-2, the complete variable domain is DGGITQSPKYLFRKEGQNVTLSCEQNLNHDAMYWYRQDPGQGLRLIYYSQIVNDFQKGDIAEGYSVSREKKESFPLTVTSAQKNPTAFYLCASSINWRGWNHGYTFGSGTRLTVV.

The V gene is TRBV11-3, the J gene TRBJ1-1; no reliable D call. Trimming removed 5 bases from V and 4 bases from J, with 11 bases in between. Germline CDR1 and CDR2: SGHNT and YENEEA. This CDR3 has 13 residues. CDR3 region: CASSTGMTTEAFF. The CDR3 DNA follows: TGTGCCAGCAGCACGGGGATGACCACTGAAGCTTTCTTT.

This chain joins TRBV5-1 and TRBJ1-1; 7 nucleotides match TRBD1. The J segment lost 8 bases and the V segment lost 2 bases, leaving 6 bases of the junction unmatched. The CDR3 is made up of 13 amino acids. Per the germline V gene, CDR1 is SGHRS and CDR2 is YFSETQ. The CDR3 here is CASSFTGAPEAFF. The DNA of the CDR3 is TGCGCCAGCAGCTTTACAGGGGCCCCCGAAGCTTTCTTT. Together with reference TRBV5-1 and TRBJ1-1, the CDR3 gives the full variable domain: KAGVTQTPRYLIKTRGQQVTLSCSPISGHRSVSWYQQTPGQGLQFLFEYFSETQRNKGNFPGRFSGRQFSNSRSEMNVSTLELGDSALYLCASSFTGAPEAFFGQGTRLTVV.

CDR3 amino acids: CASSSLMRETQYF. In nucleotides, the CDR3 is TGTGCCAGCAGCTCTTTAATGCGGGAGACCCAGTACTTC. The chain recombines TRBV7-3 with TRBJ2-5; D remains unclear. The germline V gene encodes CDR1 SGHTA and CDR2 FQGTGA. The V end lost 4 bases, the J end lost 5 bases, and 11 bases lay between the germline ends. This CDR3 has 13 amino acids.

The chain joins TRBV19 to TRBJ2-2, with D tentatively TRBD1 (5 bases). Germline loops: CDR1 LNHDA, CDR2 SQIVND (reference sequence). The CDR3 has 16 amino acids. The V end lost 1 base, the J end lost 1 base, and 10 bases lay between the germline ends. The CDR3 bases are TGTGCCAGTAGTATAGGAACAGGCGGGAACACCGGGGAGCTGTTTTTT. Translation gives CASSIGTGGNTGELFF.

This chain links TRBV6-5 with TRBJ2-7; 8 bases are shared with TRBD2. The junction had 12 bases not matched to a gene; V was cut back by 6 bases and J by 5 bases. CDR1 is MNHEY and CDR2 is SVGAGI in the germline V gene. The CDR3 loop spans 15 amino acids. The CDR3 spells CASRRLGAGEDEQYF. CDR3 DNA sequence: TGTGCCAGCAGGCGTCTTGGAGCGGGAGAAGACGAGCAGTACTTC.

This chain joins TRBV18 and TRBJ1-5; D not certain. The CDR3 totals 17 residues. Trimming stripped 5 bases from V and 0 bases from J, with 17 bases between. Germline V gene data show CDR1 as KGHSH and CDR2 as LQKENI. CDR3 nucleotides: TGTGCCAGCTCAGAATTTTCCCCTGCCCTTAGCAATCAGCCCCAGCATTTT. Translating it yields CASSEFSPALSNQPQHF. The whole variable domain, filled in from reference TRBV18 and TRBJ1-5, reads NAGVMQNPRHLVRRRGQEARLRCSPMKGHSHVYWYRQLPEEGLKFMVYLQKENIIDESGMPKERFSAEFPKEGPSILRIQQVVRGDSAAYFCASSEFSPALSNQPQHFGDGTRLSIL.

This clone was observed once. The gene calls are TRBV3-1 (or the pseudogene TRBV3-2) and TRBJ2-7; a weak D match, TRBD2 (6 bases). The CDR3 totals 15 residues. CDR1 and CDR2 from the germline V gene are LGHDT and YNNKEL (reference sequence). Between the trimmed V and J ends, which lost 4 bases and 2 bases, there was a span of 15 bases. The CDR3: CASSLPGLGTYEQYF. DNA for the CDR3: TGTGCCAGCAGCCTACCGGGACTCGGGACCTACGAGCAGTACTTC.

This chain uses TRBV7-2 with TRBJ2-1; no firm D call. V lost 5 bases and J lost 7, with 15 bases in between. CDR3 length: 14 amino acids. Per the germline V gene, CDR1 is SGHTA and CDR2 is FQGNSA. The CDR3 region is CASSLVVGVNEQFF. The CDR3, as DNA: TGTGCCAGCAGCCTGGTAGTTGGGGTGAATGAGCAGTTCTTC. The full variable domain, completed using reference TRBV7-2 and TRBJ2-1, is GAGVSQSPSNKVTEKGKDVELRCDPISGHTALYWYRQSLGQGLEFLIYFQGNSAPDKSGLPSDRFSAERTGGSVSTLTIQRTQQEDSAVYLCASSLVVGVNEQFFGPGTRLTVL.

This chain joins TRBV12-3 or TRBV12-4 and TRBJ2-7; D may be TRBD2 (5 bases). The CDR3 has 13 residues. Trimming removed 1 base from V and 4 bases from J, with 8 bases in between. CDR3 in amino acids: CASSLGLTYEQYF. The CDR3 coding sequence is TGTGCCAGCAGTTTAGGACTAACGTACGAGCAGTACTTC.

This sequence joins TRBV15 and TRBJ2-1; a weak D match, TRBD1 (5 bases). Per germline, CDR1 LNHNV and CDR2 YYDKDF (reference sequence). This CDR3 region has 15 residues. V lost 3 bases and J lost 0, with 9 bases in between. The CDR3 protein is CATSRGQSSYNEQFF. The CDR3 DNA is TGTGCCACCAGCAGGGGGCAGAGCTCCTACAATGAGCAGTTCTTC.

The sample holds one count of this clone. The rearrangement links TRBV6-5 to TRBJ2-2, with 10 bases matching TRBD2. The CDR3 contains 12 residues. Germline V lookup: CDR1 MNHEY, CDR2 SVGAGI. The CDR3 DNA follows: TGTGAGCGGGAGGGCCGGGCCGGGGAGCTGTTTTTT. Protein product: CEREGRAGELFF.

This chain joins TRBV10-2 and TRBJ2-1; 14 positions agree with TRBD2. CDR3 length: 16 residues. In germline, CDR1 is WSHSY, CDR2 SAAADI. The V and J ends lost 8 bases and 7 bases, in that order; junction bases with no gene match: 10. The CDR3 bases are TGCGCCAGCTCCAGGGGACTAGCGGGGGCCGATAATGAGCAGTTCTTC. Translation: CASSRGLAGADNEQFF.

V is TRBV30 and J is TRBJ2-1; no clear D gene. This CDR3 region has 12 residues. Germline CDR1 reads GTSNPN; CDR2 reads SVGIG (reference sequence). Deletions cut 3 bases from V and 7 bases from J, with 10 bases between. CDR3 in amino acids: CAWREPLNEQFF. DNA of the CDR3: TGTGCCTGGAGGGAACCTTTAAATGAGCAGTTCTTC.

The V call is TRBV29-1, the J call TRBJ2-1, with D perhaps matching TRBD2 (6 bases). The CDR3 has 14 residues. V was clipped by 7 bases and J by 4 bases, with 17 bases between them. Per germline, CDR1 SQVTM and CDR2 ANQGSEA. In DNA, the CDR3 is TGCAGCGCCGATGGGAGCGGGCATTACAATGAGCAGTTCTTC. It codes for CSADGSGHYNEQFF.

The J gene is TRBJ1-2, the V gene TRBV5-4; TRBD1 agrees at 7 bases. The CDR3 loop spans 16 amino acids. Per the germline V gene, CDR1 is SGHNT and CDR2 is YYREEE (reference sequence). V lost 3 bases, J lost 7 bases, and 15 bases stayed unmatched. The CDR3 region has the DNA TGTGCCAGCAGCTGGGTAGGGGGCGCACTTTGGGTTGGCTACACCTTC. Translated: CASSWVGGALWVGYTF.